Following are 21 T cell receptor beta chains from one sample sequenced in a study of HIV-infected children after antiretroviral therapy interruption. The sample's treatment: PENTA 11 planned treatment interruption arm or continuous ART arm. RNA-based 3' RACE libraries used unique molecular identifiers. One entry per CDR3 protein, called by TCRdb with MiXCR from the 3' RACE reads. The table has 45,000 to 50,000 distinct CDR3 sequences, 4.3% seen once. The source material was CD45RA+ CD4+ T cells from PBMCs, pooled from several time points, sampled from a donor given antiretroviral therapy, either interrupted or continuous. Noted subset: naive CD4+ CD45RA+ CD45RO- T cells. Every receptor here comes from a pool of human donors with HIV.

This clonotype was detected many times. The CDR3 DNA reads TGTGCCACTCACCTCGAGGGGGCGAACACCGGGGAGCTGTTTTTT. It codes for CATHLEGANTGELFF. The chain has TRBV28 and TRBJ2-2; TRBD1 might be the D (6 bases). V shed 10 bases and J shed 0 bases, with 15 bases lying between them. The CDR3 runs 15 residues. Looked up from germline, CDR1 is MDHEN and CDR2 is SYDVKM.

This clonotype was found a few times. The chain employs TRBV6-6 and TRBJ2-5; tentative D call: TRBD2 (5 bases). Germline CDR1 reads MNHNY; CDR2 reads SVGAGI (reference sequence). V was pared by 4 bases and J by 5 bases, with 17 bases between. The CDR3 runs 15 residues. The CDR3 DNA reads as TGTGCCAGCAGTTCTAAACTGACCCCGGGGGAGACCCAGTACTTC. Its translation: CASSSKLTPGETQYF.

This clonotype was counted ten times or more. The chain uses TRBV30 and TRBJ1-5; D not resolved. Trimming took off 5 bases at V and 4 bases at J, with 12 bases between the two ends. Germline CDR1 reads GTSNPN; CDR2 reads SVGIG (reference sequence). This CDR3 contains 13 residues. As DNA, the CDR3 is TGTGCCTGGTCGGGCGTGCAGAATCAGCCCCAGCATTTT. Encoded protein: CAWSGVQNQPQHF.

The J gene is TRBJ1-1, the V gene TRBV29-1, with TRBD1 matching 8 bases. Losses at the gene ends were 5 bases for V and 4 bases for J; bases not matched to a gene: 6. This CDR3 has 13 amino acids. CDR1 and CDR2 (germline): SQVTM, ANQGSEA. The CDR3 loop is CSVRGQGTTEAFF. DNA for the CDR3: TGCAGCGTTAGAGGACAGGGCACCACTGAAGCTTTCTTT.

This clonotype was seen at least ten times. The chain uses TRBV19 and TRBJ2-2, with 9 bases aligning to TRBD1. The CDR3 consists of 15 residues. Unmatched junction bases numbered 10, after V lost 10 bases and J lost 4 bases. Germline CDR1 reads LNHDA; CDR2 reads SQIVND (reference sequence). The CDR3 spells CATRNRGPGTGELFF. CDR3 DNA: TGTGCCACTAGAAACAGGGGGCCGGGCACCGGGGAGCTGTTTTTT.

This clonotype was detected many times. This chain joins TRBV28 and TRBJ2-5, with D possibly being TRBD1 (6 bases). Looked up from germline, CDR1 is MDHEN and CDR2 is SYDVKM. The CDR3 is 14 residues long. V lost 8 bases, J lost 4 bases, and 17 bases lay in between. The CDR3 spells CASSILTGIETQYF. DNA for the CDR3: TGTGCCAGCTCGATCTTGACAGGAATAGAGACCCAGTACTTC.

This clonotype was counted many times. This sequence joins TRBV20-1 and TRBJ1-2; 7 positions match TRBD1. The CDR3 loop spans 14 amino acids. Germline loops: CDR1 DFQATT, CDR2 SNEGSKA (reference sequence). V was pared by 6 bases and J by 2 bases, with 9 bases of the junction left unmatched. CDR3 DNA sequence: TGCAGTGCCAGGGGGGAGGTGGGGAACTATGGCTACACCTTC. Protein sequence: CSARGEVGNYGYTF.

There are many counts of this clonotype. CDR3 coding DNA: TGTGCCAGTAGTCCCCCGCAGAACTATGGCTACACCTTC. This gives the protein CASSPPQNYGYTF. The gene calls are TRBV19 and TRBJ1-2; D gene unclear. CDR1 and CDR2 (germline): LNHDA, SQIVND (reference sequence). The CDR3 spans 13 residues. Deletions cut 5 bases from V and 2 bases from J, with 9 bases between.

This clonotype was found many times. The rearrangement links TRBV20-1 to TRBJ2-3, with 7 bases matching TRBD1. V lost 8 bases, J lost 3 bases, and 5 bases stayed unmatched. In germline, CDR1 is DFQATT, CDR2 SNEGSKA (reference sequence). This CDR3 has 12 residues. The CDR3 nucleotides read TGCAGTCAGGCAGGGGGTACAGATACGCAGTATTTT. Translating it yields CSQAGGTDTQYF.

This clonotype showed up many times. The chain links TRBV20-1 to TRBJ2-5; D is possibly TRBD2 (5 bases). V lost 3 bases to trimming and J lost 1 base, with 12 bases between them. The CDR3 is made up of 14 amino acids. Germline values: CDR1 DFQATT, CDR2 SNEGSKA (reference sequence). CDR3 nucleotides: TGCAGTGCTAGGGGGAGCGATACCCAAGAGACCCAGTACTTC. As protein: CSARGSDTQETQYF.

This clonotype was counted many times. The gene calls are TRBV12-5 and TRBJ1-5, with 9 positions matching TRBD1. V lost 6 bases to trimming and J lost 0 bases; unmatched junction nucleotides: 6. CDR1 and CDR2 from the germline V gene are LGHNT and FRNRAP. CDR3 length: 16 residues. CDR3 DNA: TGTGCTAGTGGGCCCGGACAGGGGAGTAGCAATCAGCCCCAGCATTTT. Protein: CASGPGQGSSNQPQHF.

V gene TRBV19 combines with J gene TRBJ2-3; 8 nucleotides line up with TRBD1. Germline trimming cut 2 bases from V and 3 bases from J; bases unmatched to any gene: 1. Germline CDR1 LNHDA, CDR2 SQIVND (reference sequence). The length of the CDR3 is 14 residues. DNA of the CDR3: TGTGCCAGTAGTATACAGGGGGCTACAGATACGCAGTATTTT. Encoded protein: CASSIQGATDTQYF.

At least ten counts were recorded for this clonotype. This chain joins TRBV20-1 and TRBJ2-3; D not resolved. Germline values: CDR1 DFQATT, CDR2 SNEGSKA (reference sequence). The CDR3 runs to 14 residues. The V and J ends lost 5 bases and 4 bases respectively, with 16 bases between them. CDR3 nucleotide sequence: TGCAGTGCTTACCGGGCGGTCAGCGCAGATACGCAGTATTTT. Translation gives CSAYRAVSADTQYF.

This clonotype was counted at least ten times. The gene calls are TRBV11-3 and TRBJ2-4, with a possible D match to TRBD2 (6 bases). The CDR3 spans 15 residues. Germline values: CDR1 SGHNT, CDR2 YENEEA. The V and J ends lost 5 bases and 0 bases respectively, with 11 bases between them. As DNA, the CDR3 is TGTGCCAGCAGCGGGGGGTTATTAGCCAAAAACATTCAGTACTTC. Translating gives CASSGGLLAKNIQYF.

In its sample, this clonotype was seen many times. The chain has TRBV11-2 and TRBJ2-7; no definite D call. Germline CDR1 SGHAT, CDR2 FQNNGV. The CDR3 totals 12 residues. Trimming stripped 3 bases from V and 5 bases from J, with 8 bases between. CDR3 loop: CASSFSRNEQYF. DNA for the CDR3: TGTGCCAGCAGCTTTTCTAGGAACGAGCAGTACTTC.

This clonotype was picked up many times. The CDR3 coding sequence is TGTGCCAGCAGCCACACAGGAGGACCACAGGGATACACAGATACGCAGTATTTT. Protein: CASSHTGGPQGYTDTQYF. The gene calls are TRBV14 and TRBJ2-3; a weak D match, TRBD1 (6 bases). The germline V and J ends were trimmed by 3 bases and 2 bases, with 21 bases remaining between them. There are 18 residues in the CDR3. Germline values: CDR1 SGHDN, CDR2 FVKESK.

This clonotype was picked up many times. The V call is TRBV5-1, the J call TRBJ2-3; D gene ambiguous. Germline-derived CDR1 and CDR2 are SGHRS and YFSETQ. The CDR3 is 14 amino acids. Between the trimmed V and J ends, which lost 0 bases and 5 bases, there was a span of 10 bases. In DNA form, the CDR3 reads TGCGCCAGCAGCTTGGCCACGCTCGGAGATACGCAGTATTTT. This sequence encodes CASSLATLGDTQYF.

This clonotype was detected ten times or more. The CDR3 DNA is TGTGCCAGCAGTCCGGGGGGAGGACAGGGCACCTACGAGCAGTACTTC. Protein: CASSPGGGQGTYEQYF. The genes are TRBV28 and TRBJ2-7; D is perhaps TRBD1 (8 bases). CDR1 is MDHEN and CDR2 is SYDVKM in the germline V gene. V was clipped by 5 bases and J by 2 bases, with 19 bases between them. This CDR3 contains 16 residues.

The chain employs TRBV5-1 and TRBJ2-7; D not resolved. V shed 7 bases and J shed 0 bases, with 17 bases lying between them. CDR3 length: 15 residues. CDR1 and CDR2 from the germline V gene are SGHRS and YFSETQ. CDR3 loop: CASLRDGEGSYEQYF. The CDR3 bases are TGCGCCAGCCTCCGCGACGGTGAAGGCTCCTACGAGCAGTACTTC.

In its sample, this clonotype was seen many times. This chain joins TRBV19 and TRBJ1-5, with 12 bases matching TRBD1. The CDR3 is 15 amino acids. CDR1 LNHDA and CDR2 SQIVND come from the germline V gene (reference sequence). J gave up 4 bases and V 5 bases, and 3 bases lay outside the gene matches. The CDR3: CASSGTGGRNQPQHF. The DNA for the CDR3 is TGTGCCAGTAGTGGGACAGGGGGCCGGAATCAGCCCCAGCATTTT.

Ten or more counts support this clonotype. V gene TRBV2 combines with J gene TRBJ2-5; the D is unclear. The V gene's germline CDR1 is SNHLY and CDR2 FYNNEI. V was clipped by 5 bases and J by 3 bases, with 4 bases between them. The CDR3 is 11 residues long. CDR3 amino acids: CASSLKETQYF. The CDR3 DNA sequence: TGTGCCAGCAGTCTAAAAGAGACCCAGTACTTC. Full variable domain (missing parts from reference TRBV2 and TRBJ2-5): EPEVTQTPSHQVTQMGQEVILRCVPISNHLYFYWYRQILGQKVEFLVSFYNNEISEKSEIFDDQFSVERPDGSNFTLKIRSTKLEDSAMYFCASSLKETQYFGPGTRLLVL.